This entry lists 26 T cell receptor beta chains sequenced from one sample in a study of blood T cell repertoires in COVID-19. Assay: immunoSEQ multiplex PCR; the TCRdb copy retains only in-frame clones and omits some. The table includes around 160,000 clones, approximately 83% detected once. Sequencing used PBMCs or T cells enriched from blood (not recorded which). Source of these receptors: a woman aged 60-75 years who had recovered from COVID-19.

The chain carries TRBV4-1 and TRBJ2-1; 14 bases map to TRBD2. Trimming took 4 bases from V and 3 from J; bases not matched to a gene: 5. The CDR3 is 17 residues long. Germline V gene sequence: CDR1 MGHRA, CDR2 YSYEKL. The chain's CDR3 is CASSPGTSGRGYNEQFF. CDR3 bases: TGCGCCAGCAGCCCCGGGACTAGCGGGAGAGGCTACAATGAGCAGTTCTTC.

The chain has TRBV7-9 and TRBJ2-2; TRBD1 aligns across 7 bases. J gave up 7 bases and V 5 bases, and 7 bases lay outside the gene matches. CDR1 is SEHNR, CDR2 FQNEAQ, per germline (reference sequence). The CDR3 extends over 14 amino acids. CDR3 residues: CASSQGQIHGELFF. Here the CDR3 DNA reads TGTGCCAGCAGCCAGGGACAGATCCACGGGGAGCTGTTTTTT.

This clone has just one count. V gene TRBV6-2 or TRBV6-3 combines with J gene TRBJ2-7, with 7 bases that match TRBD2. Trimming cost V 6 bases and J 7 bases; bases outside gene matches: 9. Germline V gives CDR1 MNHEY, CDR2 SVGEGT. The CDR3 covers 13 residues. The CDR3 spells CASSPPGGLEQYF. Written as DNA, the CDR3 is TGTGCCAGCAGCCCACCCGGGGGACTAGAGCAGTACTTC.

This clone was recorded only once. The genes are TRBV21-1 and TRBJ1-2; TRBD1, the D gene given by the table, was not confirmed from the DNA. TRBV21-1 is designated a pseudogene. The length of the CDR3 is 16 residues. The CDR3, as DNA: TGTGCCATGCTAGGGGGACAGGGGACTCATTTCGGGGGCTACACCTTC. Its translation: CAMLGGQGTHFGGYTF.

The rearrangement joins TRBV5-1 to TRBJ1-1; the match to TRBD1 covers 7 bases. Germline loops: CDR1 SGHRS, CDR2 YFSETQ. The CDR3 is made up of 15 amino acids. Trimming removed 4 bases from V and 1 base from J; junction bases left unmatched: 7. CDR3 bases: TGCGCCAGCAGCACCTCAGGGGGAGAGAACACTGAAGCTTTCTTT. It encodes CASSTSGGENTEAFF.

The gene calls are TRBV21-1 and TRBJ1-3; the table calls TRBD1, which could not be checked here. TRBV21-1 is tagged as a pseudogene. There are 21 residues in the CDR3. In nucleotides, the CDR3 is TGTGCCAGCAGCAACTGGGGAGACAGGGGAGATTACCCTTCCTCTGGAAACACCATATATTTT. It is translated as CASSNWGDRGDYPSSGNTIYF.

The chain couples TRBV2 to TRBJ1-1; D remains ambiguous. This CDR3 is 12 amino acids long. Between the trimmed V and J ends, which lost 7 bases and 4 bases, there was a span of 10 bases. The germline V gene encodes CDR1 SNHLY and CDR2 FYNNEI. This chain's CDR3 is CASTIGLTEAFF. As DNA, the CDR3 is TGTGCCAGCACCATAGGACTCACTGAAGCTTTCTTT.

CDR3 in amino acids: CASSYRGVTGELFF. CDR3 in DNA: TGTGCCAGCAGCTACAGGGGGGTCACCGGGGAGCTGTTTTTT. The J gene is TRBJ2-2, the V gene TRBV9, with 8 nucleotides matching TRBD1. Germline-derived CDR1 and CDR2 are SGDLS and YYNGEE. The CDR3 extends over 14 amino acids. J gave up 4 bases and V 4 bases, and 3 bases lay outside the gene matches.

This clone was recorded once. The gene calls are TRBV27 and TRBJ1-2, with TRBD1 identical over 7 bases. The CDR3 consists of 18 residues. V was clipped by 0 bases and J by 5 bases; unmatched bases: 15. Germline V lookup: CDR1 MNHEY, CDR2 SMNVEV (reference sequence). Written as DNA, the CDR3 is TGTGCCAGCAGTTTATCCCGACAGGGAGCCGATGGCTTTTATGGCTACACCTTC. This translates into CASSLSRQGADGFYGYTF.

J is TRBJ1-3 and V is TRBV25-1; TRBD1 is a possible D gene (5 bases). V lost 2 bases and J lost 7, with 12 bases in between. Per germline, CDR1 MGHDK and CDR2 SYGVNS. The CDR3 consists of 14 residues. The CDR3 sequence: CASSERWDSNTIYF. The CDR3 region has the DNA TGTGCCAGCAGTGAACGGTGGGACTCGAACACCATATATTTT.

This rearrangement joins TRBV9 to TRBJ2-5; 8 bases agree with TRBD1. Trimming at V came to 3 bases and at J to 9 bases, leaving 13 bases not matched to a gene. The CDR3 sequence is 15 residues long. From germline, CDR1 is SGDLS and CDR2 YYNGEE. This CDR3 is CASSASGDRLRAQYF. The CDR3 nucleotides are TGTGCCAGCAGCGCATCGGGGGACAGGCTTCGGGCCCAGTACTTC.

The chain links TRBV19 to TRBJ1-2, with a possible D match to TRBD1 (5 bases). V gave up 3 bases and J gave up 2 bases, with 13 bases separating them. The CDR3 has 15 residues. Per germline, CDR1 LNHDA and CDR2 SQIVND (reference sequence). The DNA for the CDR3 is TGTGCCAGTAGTATCCGACAGCCGCTAAACTATGGCTACACCTTC. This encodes CASSIRQPLNYGYTF. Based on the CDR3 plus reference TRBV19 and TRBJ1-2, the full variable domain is DGGITQSPKYLFRKEGQNVTLSCEQNLNHDAMYWYRQDPGQGLRLIYYSQIVNDFQKGDIAEGYSVSREKKESFPLTVTSAQKNPTAFYLCASSIRQPLNYGYTFGSGTRLTVV.

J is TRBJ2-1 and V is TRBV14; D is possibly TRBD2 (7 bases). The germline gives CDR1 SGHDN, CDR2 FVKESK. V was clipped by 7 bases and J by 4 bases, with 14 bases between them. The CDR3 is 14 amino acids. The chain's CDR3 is CASTRGGGYNEQFF. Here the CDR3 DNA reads TGTGCCAGCACCCGAGGGGGAGGGTACAATGAGCAGTTCTTC.

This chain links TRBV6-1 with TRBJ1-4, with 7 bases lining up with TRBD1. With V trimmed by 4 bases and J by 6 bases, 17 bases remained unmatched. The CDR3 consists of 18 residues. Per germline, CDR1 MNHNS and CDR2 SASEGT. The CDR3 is CASSATVSALGQYEKLFF. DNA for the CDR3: TGTGCCAGCAGTGCCACGGTTTCAGCGTTGGGACAGTATGAAAAACTGTTTTTT.

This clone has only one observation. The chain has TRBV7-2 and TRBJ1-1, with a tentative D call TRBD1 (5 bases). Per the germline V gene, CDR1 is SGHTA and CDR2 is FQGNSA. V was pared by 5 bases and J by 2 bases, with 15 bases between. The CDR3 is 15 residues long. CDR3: CASSLPRGTNTEAFF. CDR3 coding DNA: TGTGCCAGCAGCCTGCCCCGGGGGACTAACACTGAAGCTTTCTTT.

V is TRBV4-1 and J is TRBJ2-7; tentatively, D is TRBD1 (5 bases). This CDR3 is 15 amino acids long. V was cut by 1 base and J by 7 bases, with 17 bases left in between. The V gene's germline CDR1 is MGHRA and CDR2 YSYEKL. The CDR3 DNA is TGCGCCAGCAGCCAAGTTCAGAGAGGACACAGGGAGCAGTACTTC. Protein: CASSQVQRGHREQYF.

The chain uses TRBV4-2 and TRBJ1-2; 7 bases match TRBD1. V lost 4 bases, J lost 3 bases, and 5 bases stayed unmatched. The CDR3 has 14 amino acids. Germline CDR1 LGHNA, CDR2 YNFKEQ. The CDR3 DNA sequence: TGTGCCAGCAGCCGAGACAGGGAGGACTATGGCTACACCTTC. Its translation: CASSRDREDYGYTF.

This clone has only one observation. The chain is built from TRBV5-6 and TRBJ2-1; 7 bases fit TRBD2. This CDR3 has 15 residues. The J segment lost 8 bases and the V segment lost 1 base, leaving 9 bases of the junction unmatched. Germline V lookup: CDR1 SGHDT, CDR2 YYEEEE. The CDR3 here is CASSLNQEGGDEQFF. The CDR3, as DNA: TGTGCCAGCAGCTTGAACCAGGAGGGAGGGGATGAGCAGTTCTTC.

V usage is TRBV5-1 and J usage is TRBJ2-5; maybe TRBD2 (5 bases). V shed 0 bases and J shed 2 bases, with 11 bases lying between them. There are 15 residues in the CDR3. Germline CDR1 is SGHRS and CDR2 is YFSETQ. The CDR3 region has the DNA TGCGCCAGCAGCTTGGGCGGGTCAGGTCAAGAGACCCAGTACTTC. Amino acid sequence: CASSLGGSGQETQYF.

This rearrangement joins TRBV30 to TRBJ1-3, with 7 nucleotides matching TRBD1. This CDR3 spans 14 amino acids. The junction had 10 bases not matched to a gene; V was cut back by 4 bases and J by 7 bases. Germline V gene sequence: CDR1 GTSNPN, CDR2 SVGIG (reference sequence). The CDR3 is CAWKPGQWSNTIYF. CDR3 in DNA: TGTGCCTGGAAGCCGGGACAGTGGAGCAACACCATATATTTT.

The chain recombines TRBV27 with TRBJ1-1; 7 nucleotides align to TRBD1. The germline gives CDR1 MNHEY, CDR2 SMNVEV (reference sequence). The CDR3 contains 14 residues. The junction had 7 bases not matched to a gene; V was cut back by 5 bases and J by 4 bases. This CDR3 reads CASSRDRVGTEAFF. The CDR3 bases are TGTGCCAGCAGTCGAGACAGGGTAGGCACTGAAGCTTTCTTT.

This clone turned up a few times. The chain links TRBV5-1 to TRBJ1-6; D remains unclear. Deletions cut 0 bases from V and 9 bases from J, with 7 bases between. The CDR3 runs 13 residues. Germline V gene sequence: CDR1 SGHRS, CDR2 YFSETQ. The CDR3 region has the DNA TGCGCCAGCAGCTTGGGGGAGGGTTCACCCCTCCACTTT. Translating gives CASSLGEGSPLHF.

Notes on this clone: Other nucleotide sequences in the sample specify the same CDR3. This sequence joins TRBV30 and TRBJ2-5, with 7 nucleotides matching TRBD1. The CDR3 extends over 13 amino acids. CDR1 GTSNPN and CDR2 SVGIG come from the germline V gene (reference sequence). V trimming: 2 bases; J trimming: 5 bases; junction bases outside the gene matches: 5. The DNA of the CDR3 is TGTGCCTGGAGTCCGACAGGGTTCGAGACCCAGTACTTC. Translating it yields CAWSPTGFETQYF.

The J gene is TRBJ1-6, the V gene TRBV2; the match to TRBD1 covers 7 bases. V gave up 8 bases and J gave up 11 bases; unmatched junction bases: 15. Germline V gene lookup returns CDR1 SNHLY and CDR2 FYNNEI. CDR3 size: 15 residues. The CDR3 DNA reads TGTGCCAGCCACCACGCAGGGGGTAGCGTCCCACCCCTCCACTTT. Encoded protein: CASHHAGGSVPPLHF. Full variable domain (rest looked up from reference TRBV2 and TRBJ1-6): EPEVTQTPSHQVTQMGQEVILRCVPISNHLYFYWYRQILGQKVEFLVSFYNNEISEKSEIFDDQFSVERPDGSNFTLKIRSTKLEDSAMYFCASHHAGGSVPPLHFGNGTRLTVT.

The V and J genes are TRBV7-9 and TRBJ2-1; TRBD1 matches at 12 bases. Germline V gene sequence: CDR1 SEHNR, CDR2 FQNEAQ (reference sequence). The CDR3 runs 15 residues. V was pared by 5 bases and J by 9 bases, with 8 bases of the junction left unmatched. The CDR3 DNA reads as TGTGCCAGCAGCGAGGGACAGGGGGCCCTCGGTGAGCAGTTCTTC. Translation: CASSEGQGALGEQFF.

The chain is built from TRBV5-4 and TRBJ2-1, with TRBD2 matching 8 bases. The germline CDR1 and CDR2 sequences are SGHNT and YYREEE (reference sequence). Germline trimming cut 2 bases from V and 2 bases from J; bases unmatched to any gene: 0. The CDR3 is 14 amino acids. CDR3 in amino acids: CASSFSGAYNEQFF. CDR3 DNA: TGTGCCAGCAGCTTTAGCGGGGCCTACAATGAGCAGTTCTTC.